This entry lists 14 T cell receptor beta chains sequenced from one sample in a study of blood T cells in healthy people across ages. Primed by a sample-barcoded 5' primer and a J-beta primer mix, a second PCR proceeded for 7 to 11 cycles. MiXCR was run by TCRdb on the 5' RACE reads, yielding one entry per CDR3 protein. The table has roughly 800,000 distinct CDR3 sequences, about 37% seen once. Sample: blood. The receptors shown here come from a man younger than 35 in good health.

This sequence joins TRBV20-1 and TRBJ2-2; 10 bases fit TRBD1. The germline V gene encodes CDR1 DFQATT and CDR2 SNEGSKA (reference sequence). Trimming removed 4 bases from V and 8 bases from J; junction bases left unmatched: 13. The CDR3 length is 16 residues. The CDR3 loop reads CSATSSGQGVSGELFF. CDR3 DNA sequence: TGCAGTGCTACCAGTTCCGGACAGGGGGTTTCAGGGGAGCTGTTTTTT.

This clonotype has a handful of counts. The chain combines TRBV7-2 with TRBJ2-1; the D call may be TRBD1 or TRBD2 (6 bases each). The V gene's germline CDR1 is SGHTA and CDR2 FQGNSA. This CDR3 contains 15 residues. V lost 4 bases and J lost 5, with 15 bases in between. In nucleotides, the CDR3 is TGTGCCAGCAGCTCCAGGGGAGGAACTCACAATGAGCAGTTCTTC. It specifies CASSSRGGTHNEQFF.

Comments on this clonotype: One end of the junction varies from germline; a read error may be responsible. The chain is built from TRBV5-1 and TRBJ2-7; 7 bases are shared with TRBD1. Germline CDR1 reads SGHRS; CDR2 reads YFSETQ. This CDR3 has 19 residues. As DNA, the CDR3 is TGCACCAGCAGCTTGGCCACCGGGACAGCAAAAAGGCCTACGGGGGAGCAGTACTTC. Its translation is CTSSLATGTAKRPTGEQYF.

This clonotype has a single count. J is TRBJ2-5 and V is TRBV12-3 or TRBV12-4, with 7 nucleotides matching TRBD2. CDR3 length equals 14 residues. V shed 7 bases and J 4 bases; nucleotides not matched to a gene: 9. CDR3 sequence reads: CASTYGTIAETQYF. The CDR3 DNA follows: TGTGCCAGCACTTACGGGACTATCGCAGAGACCCAGTACTTC.

The V and J genes are TRBV4-1 and TRBJ1-1, with D unresolved. Trimming shortened V by 0 bases and J by 4 bases, and 9 bases separated the two germline ends. This CDR3 has 14 amino acids. Germline V gives CDR1 MGHRA, CDR2 YSYEKL. The CDR3 protein is CASSQDPWGTEAFF. The CDR3 nucleotides read TGCGCCAGCAGCCAAGACCCTTGGGGCACTGAAGCTTTCTTT.

This chain joins TRBV7-9 and TRBJ1-1, with D unclear. This CDR3 has 17 residues. Trimming removed 2 bases at V and 4 bases at J, with 20 bases between. The V gene's germline CDR1 is SEHNR and CDR2 FQNEAQ (reference sequence). The CDR3 DNA reads as TGTGCCAGCAGCTTACGGAAAACTATGATGGACGCCACTGAAGCTTTCTTT. Protein sequence: CASSLRKTMMDATEAFF. Supplemented by reference TRBV7-9 and TRBJ1-1, the full variable domain reads DTGVSQNPRHKITKRGQNVTFRCDPISEHNRLYWYRQTLGQGPEFLTYFQNEAQLEKSRLLSDRFSAERPKGSFSTLEIQRTEQGDSAMYLCASSLRKTMMDATEAFFGQGTRLTVV.

This clonotype has only a few counts. The chain couples TRBV12-3 or TRBV12-4 to TRBJ1-2, with D perhaps TRBD1 (6 bases). Between the trimmed V and J ends, which lost 6 bases and 3 bases, there was a span of 11 bases. The CDR3 totals 13 residues. CDR3 loop: CASRPGTYYGYTF. DNA for the CDR3: TGTGCCAGCAGGCCCGGGACATACTATGGCTACACCTTC.

This clonotype came up many times. The rearrangement links TRBV20-1 to TRBJ2-3; D call uncertain. CDR1 is DFQATT, CDR2 SNEGSKA, per germline (reference sequence). The CDR3 extends over 15 amino acids. The ends were cut back, 1 base at V and 2 bases at J, with 13 bases in the middle. The CDR3, as DNA: TGCAGTGCTAGAGCTCTTCACCCCGTCACAGATACGCAGTATTTT. Encoded protein: CSARALHPVTDTQYF.

The sample holds a few counts of this clonotype. J is TRBJ2-7 and V is TRBV6-2 or TRBV6-3; 10 bases align to TRBD1. The CDR3 extends over 13 amino acids. The ends lost 3 bases at V and 7 bases at J; junction bases unmatched: 3. Germline lookup yields CDR1 MNHEY and CDR2 SVGEGT. CDR3: CASSYPGQGEQYF. The CDR3 bases are TGTGCCAGCAGTTATCCGGGACAGGGGGAGCAGTACTTC.

This chain connects TRBV29-1 to TRBJ2-1; D unresolved. This CDR3 spans 13 amino acids. Trimming stripped 3 bases from V and 4 bases from J, with 10 bases between. Germline CDR1 reads SQVTM; CDR2 reads ANQGSEA. The CDR3 nucleotides read TGCAGCGTTGAGATGACCAATTACAATGAGCAGTTCTTC. Its protein is CSVEMTNYNEQFF.

This clonotype has only a few counts. The V and J genes are TRBV18 and TRBJ2-7; D is unclear. This CDR3 comprises 15 residues. Trimming took 3 bases from V and 2 from J, leaving 14 bases between them. The germline V gene encodes CDR1 KGHSH and CDR2 LQKENI. The CDR3 is CASSPSTSPAYEQYF. The CDR3, as DNA: TGTGCCAGCTCACCGTCTACGAGCCCCGCCTACGAGCAGTACTTC. Combining the CDR3 with reference TRBV18 and TRBJ2-7 gives the whole variable domain NAGVMQNPRHLVRRRGQEARLRCSPMKGHSHVYWYRQLPEEGLKFMVYLQKENIIDESGMPKERFSAEFPKEGPSILRIQQVVRGDSAAYFCASSPSTSPAYEQYFGPGTRLTVT.

The rearrangement links TRBV6-6 to TRBJ1-1; D call uncertain. V was trimmed by 1 base and J by 0 bases, leaving 9 bases between them. The CDR3 loop spans 15 amino acids. The V gene's germline CDR1 is MNHNY and CDR2 SVGAGI (reference sequence). CDR3 in amino acids: CASSYFSGLNTEAFF. The CDR3 DNA follows: TGTGCCAGCAGTTACTTCTCCGGACTGAACACTGAAGCTTTCTTT.

The chain employs TRBV10-3 and TRBJ1-1; TRBD1 matches 7 bases. Germline V gene sequence: CDR1 ENHRY, CDR2 SYGVKD. This CDR3 has 14 residues. The junction had 2 bases not matched to a gene; V was cut back by 3 bases and J by 1 base. The CDR3 region has the DNA TGTGCCATCAGTGAACAGGGGCAGAACACTGAAGCTTTCTTT. Its protein product is CAISEQGQNTEAFF.

Comment on this clonotype: A much more abundant neighbour one base away suggests this may be a read error. The J gene is TRBJ1-2, the V gene TRBV27; D remains unclear. Deletions cut 4 bases from V and 6 bases from J, with 9 bases between. The CDR3 sequence is 12 residues long. CDR1 and CDR2 from the germline V gene are MNHEY and SMNVEV (reference sequence). CDR3 sequence (DNA): TGTGCCAGCAGTTCCGGGCGGCATGGCTACACCTTC. This codes for CASSSGRHGYTF.